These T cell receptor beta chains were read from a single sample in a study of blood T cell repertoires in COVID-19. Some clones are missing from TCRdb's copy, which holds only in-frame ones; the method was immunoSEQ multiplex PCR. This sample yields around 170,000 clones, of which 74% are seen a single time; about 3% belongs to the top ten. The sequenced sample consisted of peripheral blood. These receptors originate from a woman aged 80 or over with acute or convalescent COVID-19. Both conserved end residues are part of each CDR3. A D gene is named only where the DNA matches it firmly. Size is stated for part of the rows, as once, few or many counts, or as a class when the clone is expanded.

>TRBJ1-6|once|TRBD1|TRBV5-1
CASSWTGSGDNSPLHF
TGCGCCAGCAGCTGGACAGGGTCCGGGGATAATTCACCCCTCCACTTT
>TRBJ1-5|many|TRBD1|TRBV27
CASSPHRGEQPQHF
TGTGCCAGCAGTCCGCACAGGGGTGAGCAGCCCCAGCATTTT
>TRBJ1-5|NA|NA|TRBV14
CASSQDTDQPQHF
TGTGCCAGCAGCCAAGATACGGATCAGCCCCAGCATTTT
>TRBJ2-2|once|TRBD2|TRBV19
CASSEGLAGGSGELFF
TGTGCCAGTAGTGAGGGACTAGCGGGAGGGTCCGGGGAGCTGTTTTTT
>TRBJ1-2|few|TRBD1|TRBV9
CASSVDPTGVGGYTF
TGTGCCAGCAGCGTAGACCCGACAGGGGTAGGTGGCTACACCTTC
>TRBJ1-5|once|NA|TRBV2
CASTREGWGQPQHF
TGTGCCAGCACCAGGGAAGGGTGGGGTCAGCCCCAGCATTTT
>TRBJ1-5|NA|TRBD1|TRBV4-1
CASSQTGTGYQPQHF
TGCGCCAGCAGCCAGACCGGGACAGGGTATCAGCCCCAGCATTTT
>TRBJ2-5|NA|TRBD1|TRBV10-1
CASSDGQGSTQYF
TGCGCCAGCAGTGACGGACAGGGGTCGACCCAGTACTTC
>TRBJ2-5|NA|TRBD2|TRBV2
CASLGQAGVETQYF
TGTGCCAGCTTGGGCCAGGCGGGAGTAGAGACCCAGTACTTC
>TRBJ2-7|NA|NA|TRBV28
CASARGYEQYF
TGTGCCTCAGCCAGGGGCTACGAGCAGTACTTC
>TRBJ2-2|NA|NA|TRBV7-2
CASSFTRTGTGELFF
TGTGCCAGCAGCTTCACGCGGACTGGCACCGGGGAGCTGTTTTTT
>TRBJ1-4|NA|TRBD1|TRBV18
CASSPRDRFATNEKLFF
TGTGCCAGCTCACCACGGGACAGGTTTGCAACTAATGAAAAACTGTTTTTT
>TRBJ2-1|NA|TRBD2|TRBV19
CASSRGRQPSDEQFF
TGTGCCAGTTCCCGCGGGAGACAGCCGAGCGATGAGCAGTTCTTC
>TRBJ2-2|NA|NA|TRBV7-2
CASRPQPGNTGELFF
TGTGCCAGCAGGCCCCAACCGGGGAACACCGGGGAGCTGTTTTTT
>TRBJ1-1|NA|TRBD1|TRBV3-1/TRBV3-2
CASSQGWTGEAFF
TGTGCCAGCAGCCAAGGTTGGACAGGGGAAGCTTTCTTT
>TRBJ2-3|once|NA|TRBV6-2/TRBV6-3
CASTPPGAPDTQYF
TGTGCCAGCACCCCCCCAGGGGCCCCAGATACGCAGTATTTT
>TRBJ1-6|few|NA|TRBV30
CACTPRRGFDSPLHF
TGTGCCTGTACCCCCCGTCGGGGTTTCGATTCACCCCTCCACTTT
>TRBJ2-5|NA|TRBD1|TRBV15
CATSRDPTGVETQYF
TGTGCCACCAGCAGAGATCCGACAGGGGTGGAGACCCAGTACTTC
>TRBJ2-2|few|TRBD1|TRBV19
CASSTGQGAFTGELFF
TGTGCCAGTAGTACCGGACAGGGGGCCTTCACCGGGGAGCTGTTTTTT
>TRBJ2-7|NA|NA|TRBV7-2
CASSPRTYEQYF
TGTGCCAGCAGCCCGCGAACCTACGAGCAGTACTTC
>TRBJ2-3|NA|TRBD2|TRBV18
CASSPDGLAGGDTQYF
TGTGCCAGCTCACCCGATGGACTAGCGGGAGGAGATACGCAGTATTTT
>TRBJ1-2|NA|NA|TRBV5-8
CASSLSGINYGYTF
TGTGCCAGCAGCTTAAGCGGCATCAACTATGGCTACACCTTC
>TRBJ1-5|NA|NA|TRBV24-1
CATSAIGASNQPQHF
TGTGCCACCAGTGCAATTGGGGCGAGCAATCAGCCCCAGCATTTT
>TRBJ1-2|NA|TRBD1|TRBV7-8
CASSFYRGRIDYGYTF
TGTGCCAGCAGCTTTTACAGGGGGCGCATCGACTATGGCTACACCTTC
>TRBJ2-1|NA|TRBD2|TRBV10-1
CASSGVTSGRFDNEQFF
TGCGCCAGCAGTGGGGTGACTAGCGGGAGGTTCGACAATGAGCAGTTCTTC
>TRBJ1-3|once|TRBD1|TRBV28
CASSLAGGLRNTIYF
TGTGCCAGCAGTTTAGCAGGGGGCCTGAGAAACACCATATATTTT